This record looks at one T cell receptor beta chain sequence and its context. Its antigen is as yet unknown. This sample stems from a study of cytomegalovirus exposure and HLA in healthy donors. Overall study context: An analysis done earlier identified about 120 million unique TCR beta sequences from approximately 170 million T cells.

Whole-study results and caveats: Previously analyzed data showed that most TCR beta V segments were productive at a frequency of about 87% or about 30%. Some highly shared sequence variants likely arose as a pipeline artifact. Later on, an analysis showed TCR association rates differing by HLA locus, with DRB1 the most and HLA-C the fewest.

The PCR was carried out with 60 Vbeta primers and 13 Jbeta primers. Method: immunoSEQ multiplex PCR; TCRdb's copy keeps in-frame clones and lacks some. This sample has around 250,000 clones; roughly 91% occur once, and the top ten carry about 1.7%. This CDR3 is built from 16 residues. V lost 0 bases to trimming and J lost 6 bases; unmatched junction nucleotides: 5. Looked up from germline, CDR1 is MNHEY and CDR2 is SVGAGI. The specimen sequenced was PBMCs. This chain uses TRBV6-5 with TRBJ2-1, with 10 bases identical to TRBD1. The clonotype comes from a girl aged 2 to 9 in good health and CMV-seronegative. The CDR3 reads CASSYSGTGVGNEQFF. The CDR3 DNA reads TGTGCCAGCAGTTACTCGGGGACAGGGGTGGGCAATGAGCAGTTCTTC.